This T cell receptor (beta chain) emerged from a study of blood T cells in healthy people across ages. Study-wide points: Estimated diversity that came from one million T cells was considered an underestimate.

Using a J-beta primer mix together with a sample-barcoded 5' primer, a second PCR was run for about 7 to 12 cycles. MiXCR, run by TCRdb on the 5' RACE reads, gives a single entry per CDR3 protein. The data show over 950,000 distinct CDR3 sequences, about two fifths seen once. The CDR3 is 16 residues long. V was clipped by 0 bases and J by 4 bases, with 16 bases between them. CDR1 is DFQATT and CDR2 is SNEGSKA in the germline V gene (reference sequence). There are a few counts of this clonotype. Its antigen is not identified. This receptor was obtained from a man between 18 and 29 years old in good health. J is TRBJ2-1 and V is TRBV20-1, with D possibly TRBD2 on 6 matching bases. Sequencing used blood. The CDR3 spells CSARDGVKGTYNEQFF. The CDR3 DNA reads TGCAGTGCTAGAGATGGGGTTAAGGGGACTTACAATGAGCAGTTCTTC.